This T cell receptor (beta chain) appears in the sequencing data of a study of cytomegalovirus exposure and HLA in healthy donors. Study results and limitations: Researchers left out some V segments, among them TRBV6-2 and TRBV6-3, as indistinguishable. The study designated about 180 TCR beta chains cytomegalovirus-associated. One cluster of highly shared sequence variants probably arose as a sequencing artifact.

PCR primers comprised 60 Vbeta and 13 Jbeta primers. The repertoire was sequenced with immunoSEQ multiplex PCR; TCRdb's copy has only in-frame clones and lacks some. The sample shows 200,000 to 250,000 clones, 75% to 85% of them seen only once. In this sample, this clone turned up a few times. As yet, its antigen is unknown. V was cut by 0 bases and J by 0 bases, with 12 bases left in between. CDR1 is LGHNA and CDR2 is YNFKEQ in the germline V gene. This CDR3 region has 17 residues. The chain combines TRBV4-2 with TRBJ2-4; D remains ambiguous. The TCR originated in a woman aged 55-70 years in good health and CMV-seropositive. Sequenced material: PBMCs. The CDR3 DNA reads TGTGCCAGCAGCCAAGATGACACGTTTTTAGCCAAAAACATTCAGTACTTC. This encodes CASSQDDTFLAKNIQYF.